The source of this T cell receptor beta chain is a study of a mutant IDH1 vaccine in newly diagnosed glioma. Overall study: Patients received vaccination from 4-6 weeks after radiotherapy alone, or with temozolomide cycles. Earlier care involved radiotherapy, temozolomide, or both, and the majority received both.

Study-level points and caveats: Pseudoprogression apparently tracked independently of changes in top peripheral T cell clonotypes.

Using immunoSEQ multiplex PCR, the repertoire was profiled, and TCRdb retains in-frame clones only, with some absent. The data contain over 50,000 clones, 84% of them singletons. Time point in this sample: week 23, last vaccination. Topical imiquimod accompanied each vaccine dose, which consisted of 300 ug of mutant IDH1 20-mer peptide. In every donor, the tumor was a new WHO grade 3 or 4 IDH1-mutant, ATRX-lost astrocytoma. Note on this clone: Its antigen remains unidentified.

Germline CDR1 reads SQVTM; CDR2 reads ANQGSEA. This CDR3 is 15 amino acids long. V gave up 4 bases and J gave up 0 bases; unmatched junction bases: 8. Sequencing used PBMCs, obtained from a glioma patient whose treatment included an IDH1 peptide vaccine. The sequence came from a young man with glioma. The rearrangement uses TRBV29-1 and TRBJ1-1, with TRBD1 identical over 7 bases. The CDR3 reads CSVARDRRMNTEAFF. The CDR3 DNA reads as TGCAGCGTTGCCCGGGACAGACGTATGAACACTGAAGCTTTCTTT. Drawing the rest from reference TRBV29-1 and TRBJ1-1, the complete variable domain is SAVISQKPSRDICQRGTSLTIQCQVDSQVTMMFWYRQQPGQSLTLIATANQGSEATYESGFVIDKFPISRPNLTFSTLTVSNMSPEDSSIYLCSVARDRRMNTEAFFGQGTRLTVV.